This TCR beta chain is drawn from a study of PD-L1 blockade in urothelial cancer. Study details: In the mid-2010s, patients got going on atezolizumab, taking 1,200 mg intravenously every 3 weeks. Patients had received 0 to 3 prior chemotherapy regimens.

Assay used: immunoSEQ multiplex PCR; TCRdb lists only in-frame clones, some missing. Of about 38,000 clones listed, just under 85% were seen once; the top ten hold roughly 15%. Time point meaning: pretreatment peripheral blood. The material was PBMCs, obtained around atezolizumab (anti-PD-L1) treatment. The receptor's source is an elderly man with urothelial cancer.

The CDR3 here is CASNSGIGWNEQFF. Written as DNA, the CDR3 is TGTGCCAGCAATAGCGGGATAGGTTGGAATGAGCAGTTCTTC. The rearrangement uses TRBV27 and TRBJ2-1, with 8 bases that match TRBD2. This CDR3 is 14 amino acids long. CDR1 and CDR2 from the germline V gene are MNHEY and SMNVEV (reference sequence). The ends lost 7 bases at V and 7 bases at J; junction bases unmatched: 9.